The 20 T cell receptor beta chains reported below all come from one sample, sequenced in a study of shared clonotypes between healthy human individuals. The assay was immunoSEQ multiplex PCR, and TCRdb's table has in-frame clones only and misses some. The sample lists about 2.4 million clones; 80% to 95% were seen once. Sequenced material: naive CD4+ T cells from PBMCs. Subset indicated: CD45RA+ positively selected. These receptors came from a man aged 18 to 30 in good health. Some clones in this sample may be carry-over from other donors' samples.

CDR3 in amino acids: CATRGYSGRAREQFF. CDR3 bases: TGTGCCACCCGGGGATATAGCGGGAGGGCCAGAGAGCAGTTCTTC. This chain uses TRBV28 with TRBJ2-1; TRBD2 agrees at 11 bases. Germline CDR1 is MDHEN and CDR2 is SYDVKM. Trimming at V came to 10 bases and at J to 10 bases, leaving 15 bases not matched to a gene. This CDR3 has 15 amino acids.

The chain uses TRBV9 and TRBJ2-3; no clear D gene. Germline loops: CDR1 SGDLS, CDR2 YYNGEE. The CDR3 is 14 amino acids. Trimming cost V 4 bases and J 4 bases, with 13 bases left between them. The CDR3: CASSPHRFADTQYF. For the CDR3, the DNA is TGTGCCAGCAGCCCCCATCGTTTTGCAGATACGCAGTATTTT.

This clone was seen only once. V and J are TRBV10-3 and TRBJ1-1; D is perhaps TRBD1 (5 bases). V lost 10 bases and J 1 base, leaving 7 bases between the germline ends. Germline V CDR1 and CDR2: ENHRY, SYGVKD. CDR3 size: 11 residues. The CDR3 here is CATGRNTEAFF. The CDR3 DNA reads TGTGCCACGGGACGGAACACTGAAGCTTTCTTT.

This clone was seen just once. This chain joins TRBV7-8 and TRBJ2-7; 7 nucleotides agree with TRBD1. Germline values: CDR1 SGHVS, CDR2 FQNEAQ. The CDR3 length is 14 residues. The J segment lost 5 bases and the V segment lost 1 base, leaving 5 bases of the junction unmatched. In nucleotides, the CDR3 is TGTGCCAGCAGCTTAGAAACAGGGGTCCACGAGCAGTACTTC. Amino acid sequence: CASSLETGVHEQYF.

The chain carries TRBV28 and TRBJ2-7, with TRBD1 matching 7 bases. The CDR3 is 14 residues long. The germline V gene has CDR1 MDHEN and CDR2 SYDVKM. Trimming removed 6 bases from V and 6 bases from J; junction bases left unmatched: 11. The CDR3 region is CASRQQGLVGEQYF. Here the CDR3 DNA reads TGTGCCAGCAGGCAACAGGGGTTAGTGGGCGAGCAGTACTTC.

The J gene is TRBJ1-1, the V gene TRBV7-3; D is undetermined. This CDR3 region has 14 residues. The V gene's germline CDR1 is SGHTA and CDR2 FQGTGA. Deletions cut 5 bases from V and 5 bases from J, with 15 bases between. Written as DNA, the CDR3 is TGTGCCAGCAGCCCCGGGGTGGGGAGGACTGAAGCTTTCTTT. Translation: CASSPGVGRTEAFF.

This chain's CDR3 is CASSFRLEGAGGYTF. CDR3 nucleotide sequence: TGTGCCAGCAGCTTTCGGCTTGAGGGGGCTGGAGGCTACACCTTC. The chain links TRBV5-4 to TRBJ1-2; 7 nucleotides agree with TRBD1. V was pared by 2 bases and J by 8 bases, with 12 bases of the junction left unmatched. The CDR3 is made up of 15 amino acids. Germline values: CDR1 SGHNT, CDR2 YYREEE (reference sequence).

The CDR3 here is CASSRTSGTYEQYF. CDR3 DNA sequence: TGTGCCAGCAGCCGGACTAGCGGGACCTACGAGCAGTACTTC. This chain connects TRBV5-4 to TRBJ2-7; 12 nucleotides agree with TRBD2. Losses at the gene ends were 4 bases for V and 2 bases for J; bases not matched to a gene: 1. Germline V gene data show CDR1 as SGHNT and CDR2 as YYREEE (reference sequence). The CDR3 spans 14 residues.

The DNA for the CDR3 is TGTGCCAGCAGCGGTTTAAAGCGGATCTACAATGAGCAGTTCTTC. This translates into CASSGLKRIYNEQFF. The genes are TRBV7-9 and TRBJ2-1; tentatively, D is TRBD2 (5 bases). This CDR3 is 15 amino acids long. Between the trimmed V and J ends, which lost 5 bases and 3 bases, there was a span of 14 bases. Germline assignment: CDR1 SEHNR and CDR2 FQNEAQ (reference sequence). Using reference TRBV7-9 and TRBJ2-1 for the parts outside the CDR3, the full variable domain is DTGVSQNPRHKITKRGQNVTFRCDPISEHNRLYWYRQTLGQGPEFLTYFQNEAQLEKSRLLSDRFSAERPKGSFSTLEIQRTEQGDSAMYLCASSGLKRIYNEQFFGPGTRLTVL.

The chain uses TRBV28 and TRBJ2-1; possible D gene TRBD2, 5 bases. The CDR3 extends over 16 amino acids. Trimming removed 5 bases from V and 0 bases from J, with 14 bases in between. In germline, CDR1 is MDHEN, CDR2 SYDVKM. The CDR3 loop is CASSTRGPSSYNEQFF. CDR3 bases: TGTGCCAGCAGTACCCGAGGGCCTAGCTCCTACAATGAGCAGTTCTTC.

The chain couples TRBV9 to TRBJ2-1; D may be TRBD1 or TRBD2 (5 bases each). The V gene lost 3 bases and the J gene lost 2 bases, with 9 bases spanning the gap. The CDR3 is 14 residues long. Germline lookup yields CDR1 SGDLS and CDR2 YYNGEE. This chain's CDR3 is CASSDGTAYNEQFF. The CDR3 DNA sequence: TGTGCCAGCAGCGACGGGACGGCCTACAATGAGCAGTTCTTC.

For this clone: This sample includes further DNA sequences coding for the same CDR3. This sequence joins TRBV5-1 and TRBJ1-5, with D hard to call. Germline values: CDR1 SGHRS, CDR2 YFSETQ. The CDR3 spans 13 residues. V lost 4 bases, J lost 7 bases, and 12 bases lay in between. The CDR3 nucleotides are TGCGCCAGCAGCCTGGCGGAGGACCAGCCCCAGCATTTT. Protein sequence: CASSLAEDQPQHF.

Comment on this clone: The same CDR3 also results from other DNA sequences found in this sample. This chain links TRBV29-1 with TRBJ1-1; D call uncertain. Between the trimmed V and J ends, which lost 1 base and 0 bases, there was a span of 6 bases. Germline loops: CDR1 SQVTM, CDR2 ANQGSEA. The CDR3 consists of 13 residues. The DNA of the CDR3 is TGCAGCGTTGAAGGCCTCCTGAACACTGAAGCTTTCTTT. It is translated as CSVEGLLNTEAFF.

This chain links TRBV6-5 with TRBJ2-7; D perhaps matches TRBD2 (6 bases). The germline V gene encodes CDR1 MNHEY and CDR2 SVGAGI. The germline V and J ends were trimmed by 0 bases and 4 bases, with 13 bases remaining between them. CDR3 size: 15 residues. CDR3 amino acids: CASSYSIGGMYEQYF. As DNA, the CDR3 is TGTGCCAGCAGTTACTCGATAGGAGGGATGTACGAGCAGTACTTC.

CDR3 amino acids: CASSLLGRSEQYF. In DNA form, the CDR3 reads TGCGCCAGCAGCTTGCTGGGCCGAAGCGAGCAGTACTTC. The chain carries TRBV5-1 and TRBJ2-7; no reliable D call. V was shortened by 1 base and J by 6 bases, with 11 bases between the two germline ends. Germline V CDR1 and CDR2: SGHRS, YFSETQ. This CDR3 has 13 residues.

The rearrangement links TRBV5-1 to TRBJ2-7; maybe TRBD1 (5 bases). Deletions cut 2 bases from V and 3 bases from J, with 12 bases between. The germline V gene encodes CDR1 SGHRS and CDR2 YFSETQ. This CDR3 comprises 14 residues. CDR3 in amino acids: CASSFDRPLYEQYF. The CDR3 DNA is TGCGCCAGCAGCTTCGACAGACCCCTCTACGAGCAGTACTTC.

The V and J genes are TRBV18 and TRBJ2-7; a possible D gene is TRBD1 (6 bases). The germline gives CDR1 KGHSH, CDR2 LQKENI. CDR3 length: 13 residues. The V end lost 3 bases, the J end lost 5 bases, and 11 bases lay between the germline ends. In DNA, the CDR3 is TGTGCCAGCTCACCCGACAGGACTCACGAGCAGTACTTC. Protein product: CASSPDRTHEQYF.

V and J are TRBV6-6 and TRBJ2-1; D not resolved. Germline CDR1 MNHNY, CDR2 SVGAGI (reference sequence). The CDR3 totals 16 residues. The V gene lost 6 bases and the J gene lost 3 bases, with 18 bases spanning the gap. CDR3 region: CASSQTSGLYYNEQFF. CDR3 sequence (DNA): TGTGCCAGCAGCCAAACTTCCGGATTATACTACAATGAGCAGTTCTTC.

The rearrangement uses TRBV9 and TRBJ2-3, with 9 bases lining up with TRBD1. V was pared by 2 bases and J by 2 bases, with 6 bases of the junction left unmatched. This CDR3 is built from 16 residues. Germline values: CDR1 SGDLS, CDR2 YYNGEE. As DNA, the CDR3 is TGTGCCAGCAGCGTCTCCGGGACAGGGTACACAGATACGCAGTATTTT. Amino acid sequence: CASSVSGTGYTDTQYF.

The chain carries TRBV30 and TRBJ2-1, with 7 nucleotides matching TRBD2. The CDR3 is 18 amino acids. Trimming at V came to 5 bases and at J to 4 bases, leaving 20 bases not matched to a gene. Germline CDR1 and CDR2: GTSNPN and SVGIG (reference sequence). The CDR3 loop reads CAWFRVGGSVARYNEQFF. CDR3 sequence (DNA): TGTGCCTGGTTTAGGGTGGGCGGGAGTGTAGCCCGGTACAATGAGCAGTTCTTC.